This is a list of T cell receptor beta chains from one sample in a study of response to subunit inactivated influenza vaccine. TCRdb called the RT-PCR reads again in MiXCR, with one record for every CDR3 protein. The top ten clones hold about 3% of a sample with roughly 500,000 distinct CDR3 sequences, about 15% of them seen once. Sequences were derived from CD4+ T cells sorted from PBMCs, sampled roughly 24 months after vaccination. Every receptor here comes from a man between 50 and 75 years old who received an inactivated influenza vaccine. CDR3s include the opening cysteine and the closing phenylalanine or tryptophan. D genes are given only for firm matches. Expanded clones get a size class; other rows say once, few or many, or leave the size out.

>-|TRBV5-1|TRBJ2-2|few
CASSLLQGGTGELFF
TGCGCCAGCAGCTTACTCCAGGGGGGCACCGGGGAGCTGTTTTTT
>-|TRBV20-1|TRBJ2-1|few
CSARDPSRRSNNEQFF
TGCAGTGCTAGAGATCCCAGCCGGAGGAGCAACAATGAGCAGTTCTTC
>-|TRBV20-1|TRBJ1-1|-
CSAEGGLTEAFF
TGCAGTGCTGAGGGTGGGTTAACTGAAGCTTTCTTT
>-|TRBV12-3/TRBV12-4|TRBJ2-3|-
CASSFSGRVEDTQYF
TGTGCCAGCAGTTTTTCGGGCAGGGTGGAAGATACGCAGTATTTT
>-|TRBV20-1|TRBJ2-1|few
CSARSTRRGGTYNEQFF
TGCAGTGCTAGGTCCACCCGACGGGGAGGCACCTACAATGAGCAGTTCTTC
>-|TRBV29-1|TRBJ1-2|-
CSGTTVRGYTF
TGCAGCGGGACGACGGTCCGGGGCTACACCTTC
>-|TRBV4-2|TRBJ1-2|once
CASSQDRQGRGYTF
TGTGCCAGCAGCCAAGATAGGCAGGGAAGGGGCTACACCTTC
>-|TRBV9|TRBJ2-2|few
CASSVPPTGELFF
TGTGCCAGCAGCGTCCCACCCACCGGGGAGCTGTTTTTT
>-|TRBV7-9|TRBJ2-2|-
CASSLARENTGELFF
TGTGCCAGCAGCTTAGCCCGGGAGAACACCGGGGAGCTGTTTTTT
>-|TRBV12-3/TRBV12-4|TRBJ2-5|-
CASSLGGDQETQYF
TGTGCCAGCTCCCTAGGGGGGGACCAAGAGACCCAGTACTTC
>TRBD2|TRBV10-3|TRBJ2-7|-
CAISRDTSGSSEQYF
TGTGCCATCAGTAGGGACACTAGCGGGAGTAGCGAGCAGTACTTC
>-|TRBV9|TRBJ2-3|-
CASSVLFADTQYF
TGTGCCAGCAGCGTACTTTTCGCAGATACGCAGTATTTT
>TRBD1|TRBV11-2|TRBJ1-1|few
CASSLFTGGAHTEAFF
TGTGCCAGCAGCTTATTCACAGGGGGCGCGCACACTGAAGCTTTCTTT
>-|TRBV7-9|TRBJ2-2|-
CASSPKGATTFPGELFF
TGTGCCAGCAGTCCCAAAGGGGCCACTACCTTCCCCGGGGAGCTGTTTTTT
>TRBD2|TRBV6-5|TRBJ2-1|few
CASSNQAGGYNEQFF
TGTGCCAGCAGTAACCAAGCGGGAGGGTACAATGAGCAGTTCTTC
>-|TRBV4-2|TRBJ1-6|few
CASSQDLLSGSPLHF
TGTGCCAGCAGCCAAGATTTGCTATCCGGTTCACCCCTCCACTTT
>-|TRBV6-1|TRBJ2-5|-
CASRRTQQETQYF
TGTGCCAGCAGAAGGACTCAACAAGAGACCCAGTACTTC
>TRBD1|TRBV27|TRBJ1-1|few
CASSRPGGPNTEAFF
TGTGCCAGCAGCAGGCCAGGGGGGCCCAACACTGAAGCTTTCTTT
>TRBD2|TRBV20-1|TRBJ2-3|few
CSAKDAGGEDTQYF
TGCAGTGCTAAAGATGCGGGAGGAGAAGATACGCAGTATTTT